The clone carrying this T cell receptor (beta chain) has just a few counts. The data belong to a study of identical twins. TCRdb fed the 5' RACE reads into MiXCR, producing one record per CDR3 protein. Of roughly 720,000 distinct CDR3 sequences in the sample, roughly 20% were seen once. This same sample was also part of a study on T cells expressing NK-cell markers.

This TCR was recovered from a woman between 18 and 29 years old in good health. The sequenced sample was PBMCs.

The DNA of the CDR3 is TGTGCCAGCAGCTTGTGGACTATGGACACAGGGGGCACTGAAGCTTTCTTT. This translates into CASSLWTMDTGGTEAFF. The chain combines TRBV7-3 with TRBJ1-1, with 8 positions matching TRBD1. The germline V gene encodes CDR1 SGHTA and CDR2 FQGTGA. J was trimmed by 4 bases and V by 3 bases; bases with no gene match: 13. The CDR3 covers 17 residues.